The 20 T cell receptor beta chains listed next were all sequenced from one sample in a study of molecular identifiers for immune sequencing clone quantification. TCRdb passed the PCR reads through MiXCR, listing each CDR3 protein once. The sample includes 40,000 to 45,000 distinct CDR3 sequences, over 15% of them seen just once. Sequencing input: naive CD8+ T cells from blood, with Jurkat cell RNA spiked in. Subset described: FACS-sorted CD8+CD4-CCR7+CD45RA+ naive T cells. Every receptor here comes from a human donor in good health. Some libraries in this study had Jurkat cell RNA spiked in.

The chain joins TRBV7-9 to TRBJ2-7; the match to TRBD2 covers 7 bases. This CDR3 spans 14 amino acids. V lost 5 bases to trimming and J lost 4 bases; unmatched junction nucleotides: 8. Germline loops: CDR1 SEHNR, CDR2 FQNEAQ (reference sequence). CDR3 loop: CASSAAGLPYEQYF. The CDR3 DNA is TGTGCCAGCAGCGCGGCGGGACTACCGTACGAGCAGTACTTC.

This clonotype was seen ten or more times. This chain joins TRBV27 and TRBJ1-2, with TRBD1 matching 10 bases. V was pared by 7 bases and J by 4 bases, with 9 bases of the junction left unmatched. The germline CDR1 and CDR2 sequences are MNHEY and SMNVEV (reference sequence). This CDR3 region has 15 residues. This CDR3 is CASIGGTGDGYGYTF. The CDR3 bases are TGTGCCAGCATCGGAGGGACAGGGGACGGCTATGGCTACACCTTC.

The sample holds a few counts of this clonotype. One base away lies a much larger clone, so this may be a sequencing read error. This chain uses TRBV6-2 or TRBV6-3 with TRBJ1-1; no clear D gene. The germline gives CDR1 MNHEY, CDR2 SVGEGT. CDR3 length: 13 amino acids. V shed 5 bases and J shed 5 bases, with 12 bases lying between them. The CDR3: CASSPGEQTEAFF. DNA for the CDR3: TGTGCCAGCAGTCCCGGGGAACAGACTGAAGCTTTCTTT.

Ten or more counts support this clonotype. The chain employs TRBV27 and TRBJ1-1; D remains unclear. The germline V and J ends were trimmed by 5 bases and 5 bases, with 18 bases remaining between them. Germline V gene sequence: CDR1 MNHEY, CDR2 SMNVEV (reference sequence). The CDR3 spans 15 residues. Here the CDR3 reads CASSPTVPGPTEAFF. The CDR3 DNA reads as TGTGCCAGCAGTCCAACGGTCCCGGGTCCTACTGAAGCTTTCTTT.

A remark on this clonotype: Because it lacks the conserved phenylalanine or tryptophan at the end, this CDR3 is likely a read error. CDR3 sequence (DNA): TGCAGTGCTAGGTCGCAGGGCAACACCGGGGAGCTGTTTTCT. This gives the protein CSARSQGNTGELFS. The chain is built from TRBV20-1 and TRBJ2-2, with D perhaps TRBD1 (5 bases). CDR3 size: 14 residues. V was clipped by 3 bases and J by 2 bases, with 10 bases between them. CDR1 and CDR2 from the germline V gene are DFQATT and SNEGSKA (reference sequence).

This clonotype occurred many times. The chain has TRBV6-2 or TRBV6-3 and TRBJ1-1; D unresolved. The CDR3 is 15 amino acids. V lost 4 bases to trimming and J lost 0 bases, with 12 bases between them. Germline lookup yields CDR1 MNHEY and CDR2 SVGEGT. The CDR3 DNA sequence: TGTGCCAGCAGTTCATTGGTAGTCATGAACACTGAAGCTTTCTTT. It translates to CASSSLVVMNTEAFF.

This clonotype was counted ten times or more. The gene calls are TRBV19 and TRBJ1-5; D might be TRBD1 (5 bases). Germline-derived CDR1 and CDR2 are LNHDA and SQIVND (reference sequence). CDR3 size: 16 residues. With 1 base removed from V and 3 bases from J, the gap between germline ends came to 13 bases. This CDR3 is CASSIATRQYNQPQHF. The CDR3 coding sequence is TGTGCCAGTAGTATAGCAACCAGACAGTACAATCAGCCCCAGCATTTT.

By its share, this clonotype is medium-sized. The gene calls are TRBV29-1 and TRBJ2-3, with no clear D. Germline CDR1 SQVTM, CDR2 ANQGSEA. V was pared by 4 bases and J by 2 bases, with 10 bases between. The CDR3 covers 13 residues. CDR3: CSVVGGFTDTQYF. For the CDR3, the DNA is TGCAGCGTTGTAGGTGGATTCACAGATACGCAGTATTTT.

In the case of this clonotype: It may be a read error: a sequence one base away is much more abundant. The chain is built from TRBV3-1 and TRBJ2-2; a weak D match, TRBD1 (5 bases). This CDR3 region has 13 residues. Trimming shortened V by 4 bases and J by 6 bases, and 9 bases separated the two germline ends. In germline, CDR1 is LGHDT, CDR2 YNNKEL (reference sequence). CDR3 protein: CASSLGDSGELFF. The DNA for the CDR3 is TGTGCCAGCAGCCTAGGGGATTCCGGGGAGCTGTTTTTT.

For this clonotype: One base away lies a much larger clone, so this may be a sequencing read error. The CDR3 here is CASSSGQGRDGQFF. CDR3 nucleotides: TGTGCCAGCAGTTCCGGACAGGGTCGGGATGGGCAGTTCTTC. This chain joins TRBV6-5 and TRBJ2-1; 8 nucleotides match TRBD1. Looked up from germline, CDR1 is MNHEY and CDR2 is SVGAGI. The junction had 11 bases not matched to a gene; V was cut back by 4 bases and J by 12 bases. CDR3 length: 14 amino acids.

This clonotype was detected ten times or more. The chain has TRBV28 and TRBJ2-7, with 10 bases identical to TRBD2. The CDR3 contains 16 residues. The V gene end was trimmed by 10 bases and the J gene end by 4 bases; junction bases not matched to a gene: 16. In germline, CDR1 is MDHEN, CDR2 SYDVKM. This chain's CDR3 is CAIQSGRAGKGYEQYF. The DNA for the CDR3 is TGTGCCATTCAGAGCGGGAGGGCCGGAAAAGGGTACGAGCAGTACTTC. The variable domain in full, with the rest retrieved from reference TRBV28 and TRBJ2-7, is DVKVTQSSRYLVKRTGEKVFLECVQDMDHENMFWYRQDPGLGLRLIYFSYDVKMKEKGDIPEGYSVSREKKERFSLILESASTNQTSMYLCAIQSGRAGKGYEQYFGPGTRLTVT.

This clonotype was counted at least ten times. The J gene is TRBJ2-3, the V gene TRBV5-4; D tentatively fits TRBD1 or TRBD2 (5 bases each). The CDR3 sequence is 15 residues long. V was clipped by 4 bases and J by 2 bases, with 14 bases between them. Germline V gene sequence: CDR1 SGHNT, CDR2 YYREEE (reference sequence). The CDR3 reads CASSPGTTYTDTQYF. The CDR3 bases are TGTGCCAGCAGCCCCGGGACCACCTACACAGATACGCAGTATTTT.

This clonotype was found many times. The chain recombines TRBV7-8 with TRBJ2-5; D is possibly TRBD2 (6 bases). Trimming stripped 1 base from V and 5 bases from J, with 20 bases between. This CDR3 is 17 amino acids long. Germline V gene lookup returns CDR1 SGHVS and CDR2 FQNEAQ. CDR3 in amino acids: CASSLVLFGTLMETQYF. The CDR3 bases are TGTGCCAGCAGCTTAGTATTGTTCGGGACTCTAATGGAGACCCAGTACTTC.

This clonotype was recorded at least ten times. An end of the junction does not agree with germline; a read error may underlie this. The chain uses TRBV7-9 and TRBJ2-3, with unresolved D. This CDR3 comprises 13 residues. Germline V gene data show CDR1 as SEHNR and CDR2 as FQNEAQ (reference sequence). This CDR3 reads CASSSPNTDTQCF. The CDR3 nucleotides are TGTGCCAGCAGCTCCCCCAACACAGATACGCAGTGTTTT.

This clonotype was observed at least ten times. The chain recombines TRBV19 with TRBJ2-3, with 12 bases that match TRBD1. The CDR3 has 19 amino acids. Unmatched junction bases numbered 14, after V lost 2 bases and J lost 5 bases. Germline V gene lookup returns CDR1 LNHDA and CDR2 SQIVND (reference sequence). The CDR3 DNA follows: TGTGCCAGTAGTATACGTAAGATGGGACAGGGGGCCGTAGGAGATACGCAGTATTTT. Encoded protein: CASSIRKMGQGAVGDTQYF.

Many counts were recorded for this clonotype. The chain employs TRBV7-9 and TRBJ1-3; D gene ambiguous. Germline V gives CDR1 SEHNR, CDR2 FQNEAQ (reference sequence). The CDR3 has 13 residues. V lost 4 bases and J 4 bases, leaving 8 bases between the germline ends. The CDR3 protein is CASSSTQGNTIYF. Here the CDR3 DNA reads TGTGCCAGCAGCTCCACACAGGGAAACACCATATATTTT.

This clonotype was seen many times. The rearrangement uses TRBV7-9 and TRBJ1-1; no definite D call. The CDR3 spans 13 residues. Per germline, CDR1 SEHNR and CDR2 FQNEAQ (reference sequence). The V and J ends lost 7 bases and 1 base respectively, with 10 bases between them. CDR3 sequence: CASTLPPNTEAFF. The CDR3 nucleotides read TGTGCCAGCACCCTACCCCCGAACACTGAAGCTTTCTTT.

At least ten counts were recorded for this clonotype. The chain has TRBV20-1 and TRBJ1-1, with a tentative D call TRBD1 (6 bases). The length of the CDR3 is 15 residues. CDR1 and CDR2 from the germline V gene are DFQATT and SNEGSKA (reference sequence). V lost 1 base, J lost 0 bases, and 12 bases lay in between. The CDR3 DNA reads TGCAGTGCTAGAGTGGGACACCGGATGAACACTGAAGCTTTCTTT. Its translation: CSARVGHRMNTEAFF.

This clonotype was seen at least ten times. The chain has TRBV6-1 and TRBJ1-1; D is undetermined. This CDR3 contains 14 residues. Germline CDR1 reads MNHNS; CDR2 reads SASEGT. With 5 bases removed from V and 1 base from J, the gap between germline ends came to 11 bases. The CDR3 coding sequence is TGTGCCAGCAGTCCCTCCGAAACGAACACTGAAGCTTTCTTT. Translated, it gives CASSPSETNTEAFF.

This clonotype has a count of ten or more. The chain is built from TRBV13 and TRBJ2-3; 8 nucleotides line up with TRBD1. The V and J ends lost 5 bases and 5 bases, in that order; junction bases with no gene match: 15. The CDR3 covers 17 residues. The germline V gene has CDR1 PRHDT and CDR2 FYEKMQ (reference sequence). The CDR3 sequence: CASSTPRADRGIDTQYF. In nucleotides, the CDR3 is TGTGCCAGCAGCACCCCAAGGGCTGACAGGGGAATAGATACGCAGTATTTT.